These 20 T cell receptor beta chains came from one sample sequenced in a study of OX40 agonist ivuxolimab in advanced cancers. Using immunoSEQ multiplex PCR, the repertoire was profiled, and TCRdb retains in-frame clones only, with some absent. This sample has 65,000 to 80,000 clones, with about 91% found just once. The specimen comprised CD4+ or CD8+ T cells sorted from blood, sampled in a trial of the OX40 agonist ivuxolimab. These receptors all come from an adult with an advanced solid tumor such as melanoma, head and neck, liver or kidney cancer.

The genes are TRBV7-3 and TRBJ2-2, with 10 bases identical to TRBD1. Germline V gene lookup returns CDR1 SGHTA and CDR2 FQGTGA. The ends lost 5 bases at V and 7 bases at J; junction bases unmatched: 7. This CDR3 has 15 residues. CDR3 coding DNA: TGTGCCAGCAGCCCCGGACAGGGGGTAATCGGGGAGCTGTTTTTT. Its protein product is CASSPGQGVIGELFF. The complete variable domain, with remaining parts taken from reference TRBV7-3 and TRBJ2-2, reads GAGVSQTPSNKVTEKGKYVELRCDPISGHTALYWYRQSLGQGPEFLIYFQGTGAADDSGLPNDRFFAVRPEGSVSTLKIQRTERGDSAVYLCASSPGQGVIGELFFGEGSRLTVL.

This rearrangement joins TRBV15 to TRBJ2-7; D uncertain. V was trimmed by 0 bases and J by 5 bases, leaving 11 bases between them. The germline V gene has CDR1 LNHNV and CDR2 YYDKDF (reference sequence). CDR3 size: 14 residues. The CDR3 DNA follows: TGTGCCACCAGCAGAGATTTAGTAACCAACGAGCAGTACTTC. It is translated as CATSRDLVTNEQYF. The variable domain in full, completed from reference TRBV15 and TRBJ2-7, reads DAMVIQNPRYQVTQFGKPVTLSCSQTLNHNVMYWYQQKSSQAPKLLFHYYDKDFNNEADTPDNFQSRRPNTSFCFLDIRSPGLGDTAMYLCATSRDLVTNEQYFGPGTRLTVT.

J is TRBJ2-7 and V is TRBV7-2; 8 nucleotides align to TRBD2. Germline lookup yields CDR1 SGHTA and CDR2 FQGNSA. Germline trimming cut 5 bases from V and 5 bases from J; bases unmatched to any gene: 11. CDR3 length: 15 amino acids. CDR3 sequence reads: CASSPFRTSPHEQYF. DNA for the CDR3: TGTGCCAGCAGCCCCTTCCGGACTAGCCCCCACGAGCAGTACTTC.

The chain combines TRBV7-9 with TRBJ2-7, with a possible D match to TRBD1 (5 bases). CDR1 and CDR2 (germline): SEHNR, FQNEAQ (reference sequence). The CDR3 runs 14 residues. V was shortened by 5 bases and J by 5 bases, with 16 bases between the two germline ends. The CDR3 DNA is TGTGCCAGCAGCCCGAACCAGGGTGTCCACGAGCAGTACTTC. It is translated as CASSPNQGVHEQYF.

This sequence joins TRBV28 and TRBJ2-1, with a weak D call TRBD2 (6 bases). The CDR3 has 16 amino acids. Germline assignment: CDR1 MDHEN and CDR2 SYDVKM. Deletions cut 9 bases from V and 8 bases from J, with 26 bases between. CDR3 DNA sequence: TGTGCCAGTACACCGCCGGGACTCTCGTACCCGGATGAGCAGTTCTTC. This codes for CASTPPGLSYPDEQFF.

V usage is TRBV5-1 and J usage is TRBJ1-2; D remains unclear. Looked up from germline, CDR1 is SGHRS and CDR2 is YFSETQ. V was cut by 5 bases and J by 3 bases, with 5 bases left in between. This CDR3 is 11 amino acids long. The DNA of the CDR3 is TGCGCCAGCAGAGCAGACTATGGCTACACCTTC. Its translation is CASRADYGYTF.

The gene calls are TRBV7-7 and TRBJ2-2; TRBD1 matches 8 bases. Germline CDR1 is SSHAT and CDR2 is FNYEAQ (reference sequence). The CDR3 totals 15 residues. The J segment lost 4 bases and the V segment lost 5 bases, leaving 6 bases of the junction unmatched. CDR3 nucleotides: TGTGCCAGCAGCCCCCAGGACAGGGCCACCGGGGAGCTGTTTTTT. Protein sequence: CASSPQDRATGELFF. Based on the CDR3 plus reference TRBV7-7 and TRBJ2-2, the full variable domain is GAGVSQSPRYKVTKRGQDVTLRCDPISSHATLYWYQQALGQGPEFLTYFNYEAQPDKSGLPSDRFSAERPEGSISTLTIQRTEQRDSAMYRCASSPQDRATGELFFGEGSRLTVL.

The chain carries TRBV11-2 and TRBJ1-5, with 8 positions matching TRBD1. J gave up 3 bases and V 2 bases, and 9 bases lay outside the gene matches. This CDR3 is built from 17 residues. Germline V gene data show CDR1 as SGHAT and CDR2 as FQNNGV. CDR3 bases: TGTGCCAGCAGCTTACTCAAACGGACAGGGAACAATCAGCCCCAGCATTTT. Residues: CASSLLKRTGNNQPQHF.

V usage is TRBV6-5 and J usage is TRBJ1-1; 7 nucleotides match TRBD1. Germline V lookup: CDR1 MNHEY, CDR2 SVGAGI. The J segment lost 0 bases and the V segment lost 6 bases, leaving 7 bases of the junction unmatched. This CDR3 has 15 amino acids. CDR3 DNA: TGTGCCAGCAGCCCCCAAGGGGGCCTGAACACTGAAGCTTTCTTT. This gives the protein CASSPQGGLNTEAFF.

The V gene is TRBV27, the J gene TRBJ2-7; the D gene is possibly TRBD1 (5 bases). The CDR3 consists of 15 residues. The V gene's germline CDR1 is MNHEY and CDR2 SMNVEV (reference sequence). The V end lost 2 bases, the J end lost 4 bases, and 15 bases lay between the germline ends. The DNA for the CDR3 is TGTGCCAGCAGTTTAATCGCAGGGATTGTTTACGAGCAGTACTTC. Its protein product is CASSLIAGIVYEQYF.

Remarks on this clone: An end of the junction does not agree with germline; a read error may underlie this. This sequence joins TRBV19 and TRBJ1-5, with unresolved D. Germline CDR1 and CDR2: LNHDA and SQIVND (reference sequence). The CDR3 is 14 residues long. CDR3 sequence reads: CASSIASGNQSQHF. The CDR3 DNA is TGTGCCAGTAGTATAGCGTCCGGGAATCAGTCCCAGCATTTT. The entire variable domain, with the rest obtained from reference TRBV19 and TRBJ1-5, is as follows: DGGITQSPKYLFRKEGQNVTLSCEQNLNHDAMYWYRQDPGQGLRLIYYSQIVNDFQKGDIAEGYSVSREKKESFPLTVTSAQKNPTAFYLCASSIASGNQSQHFGDGTRLSIL.

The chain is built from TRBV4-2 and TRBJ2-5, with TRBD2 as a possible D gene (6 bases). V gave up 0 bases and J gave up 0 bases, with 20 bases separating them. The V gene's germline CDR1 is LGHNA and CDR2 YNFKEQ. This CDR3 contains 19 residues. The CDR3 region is CASSQEAPRGRGDQETQYF. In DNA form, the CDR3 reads TGTGCCAGCAGCCAAGAGGCCCCGCGCGGGCGGGGAGACCAAGAGACCCAGTACTTC.

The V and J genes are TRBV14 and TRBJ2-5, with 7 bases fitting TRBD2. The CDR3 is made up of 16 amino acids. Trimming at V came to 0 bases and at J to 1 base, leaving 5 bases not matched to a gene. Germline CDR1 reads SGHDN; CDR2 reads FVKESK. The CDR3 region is CASSQDLGGGQETQYF. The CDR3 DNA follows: TGTGCCAGCAGCCAAGACTTGGGGGGGGGCCAAGAGACCCAGTACTTC.

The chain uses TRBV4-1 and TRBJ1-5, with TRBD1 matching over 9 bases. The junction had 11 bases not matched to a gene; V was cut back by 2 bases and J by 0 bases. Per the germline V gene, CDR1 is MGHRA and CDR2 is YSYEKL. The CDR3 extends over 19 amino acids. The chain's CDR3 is CASSQLGTGINNSNQPQHF. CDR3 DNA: TGCGCCAGCAGCCAACTCGGGACAGGGATCAACAATAGCAATCAGCCCCAGCATTTT.

The CDR3 here is CASSPIIKAPLRTDTQYF. The CDR3 coding sequence is TGTGCCAGCAGTCCGATTATCAAAGCCCCTCTCCGCACAGATACGCAGTATTTT. The chain links TRBV28 to TRBJ2-3; no reliable D call. Germline V gene data show CDR1 as MDHEN and CDR2 as SYDVKM. Between the trimmed V and J ends, which lost 5 bases and 1 base, there was a span of 22 bases. The CDR3 consists of 18 residues.

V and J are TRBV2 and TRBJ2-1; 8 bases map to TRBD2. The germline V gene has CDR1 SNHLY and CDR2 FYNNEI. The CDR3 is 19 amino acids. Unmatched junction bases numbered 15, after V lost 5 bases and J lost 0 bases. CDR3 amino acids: CASSSVGLPSGRSYNEQFF. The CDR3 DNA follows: TGTGCCAGCAGTTCCGTAGGCCTTCCTAGCGGGCGCTCCTACAATGAGCAGTTCTTC. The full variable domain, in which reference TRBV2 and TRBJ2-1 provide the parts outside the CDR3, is EPEVTQTPSHQVTQMGQEVILRCVPISNHLYFYWYRQILGQKVEFLVSFYNNEISEKSEIFDDQFSVERPDGSNFTLKIRSTKLEDSAMYFCASSSVGLPSGRSYNEQFFGPGTRLTVL.

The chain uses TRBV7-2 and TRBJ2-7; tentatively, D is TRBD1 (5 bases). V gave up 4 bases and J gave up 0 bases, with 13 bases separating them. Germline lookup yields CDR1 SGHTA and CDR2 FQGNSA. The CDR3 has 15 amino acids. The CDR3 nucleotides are TGTGCCAGCAGCTCATGGACACCCGACTCCTACGAGCAGTACTTC. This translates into CASSSWTPDSYEQYF.

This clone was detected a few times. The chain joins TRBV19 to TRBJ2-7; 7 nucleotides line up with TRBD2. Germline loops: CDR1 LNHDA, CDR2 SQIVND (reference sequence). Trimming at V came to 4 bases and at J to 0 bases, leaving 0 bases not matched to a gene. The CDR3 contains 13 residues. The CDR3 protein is CASSRDYSYEQYF. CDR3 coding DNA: TGTGCCAGTAGTAGGGACTACTCCTACGAGCAGTACTTC.

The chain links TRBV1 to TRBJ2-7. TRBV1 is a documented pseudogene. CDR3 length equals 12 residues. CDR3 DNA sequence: TGCACCTCCCGGGGCCGCTCCTACGAGCAGTACTTC. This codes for CTSRGRSYEQYF.

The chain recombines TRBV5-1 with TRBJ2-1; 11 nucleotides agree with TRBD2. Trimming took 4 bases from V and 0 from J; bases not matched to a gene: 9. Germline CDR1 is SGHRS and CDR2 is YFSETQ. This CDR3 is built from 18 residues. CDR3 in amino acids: CASSVTGTSGYSYNEQFF. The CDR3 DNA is TGCGCCAGCAGCGTTACCGGGACTAGCGGATACTCCTACAATGAGCAGTTCTTC. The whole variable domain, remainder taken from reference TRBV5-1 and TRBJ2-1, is KAGVTQTPRYLIKTRGQQVTLSCSPISGHRSVSWYQQTPGQGLQFLFEYFSETQRNKGNFPGRFSGRQFSNSRSEMNVSTLELGDSALYLCASSVTGTSGYSYNEQFFGPGTRLTVL.